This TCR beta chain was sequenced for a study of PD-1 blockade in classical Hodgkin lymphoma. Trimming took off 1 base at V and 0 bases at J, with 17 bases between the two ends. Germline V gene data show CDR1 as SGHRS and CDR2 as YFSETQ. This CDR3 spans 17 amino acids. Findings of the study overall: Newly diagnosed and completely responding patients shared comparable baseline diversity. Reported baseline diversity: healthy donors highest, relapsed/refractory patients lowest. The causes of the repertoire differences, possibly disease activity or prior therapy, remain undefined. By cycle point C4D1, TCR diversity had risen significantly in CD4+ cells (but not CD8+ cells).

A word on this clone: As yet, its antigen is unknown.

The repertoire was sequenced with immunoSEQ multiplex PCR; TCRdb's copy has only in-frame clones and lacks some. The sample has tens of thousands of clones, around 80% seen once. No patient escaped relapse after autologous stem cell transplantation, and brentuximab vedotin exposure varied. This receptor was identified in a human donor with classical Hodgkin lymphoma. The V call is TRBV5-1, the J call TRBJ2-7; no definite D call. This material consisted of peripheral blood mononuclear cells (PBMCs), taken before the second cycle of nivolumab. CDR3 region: CASSLFSIRFSSYEQYF. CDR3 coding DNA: TGCGCCAGCAGCTTGTTCTCGATTCGGTTCAGCTCCTACGAGCAGTACTTC.